A single sample is the source of the 14 T cell receptor beta chains below, sequenced in a study of T cells after yellow fever vaccination. TCRdb reanalysed the 5' RACE reads using MiXCR and keeps one entry per CDR3 protein. The table has about 360,000 distinct CDR3 sequences, around 6.5% seen once. Sequenced material: PBMCs, taken 5 days after the yellow fever booster vaccination. The source is a man aged 30 to 45 who received the YFV17D yellow fever vaccine.

This clonotype was detected ten times or more. The genes are TRBV5-1 and TRBJ2-4; 9 bases align to TRBD2. The CDR3 runs to 17 residues. The germline V gene encodes CDR1 SGHRS and CDR2 YFSETQ. V trimming: 2 bases; J trimming: 7 bases; junction bases outside the gene matches: 13. In nucleotides, the CDR3 is TGCGCCAGCAGCTTTGAAGTAGCGGGAGAAGGGAAGAACATTCAGTACTTC. It codes for CASSFEVAGEGKNIQYF.

In its sample, this clonotype was seen a few times. The CDR3 nucleotides read TGTGCCAGTAGTATAGCCCCCGGAATCCAAAACAATGAGCAGTTCTTC. Encoded protein: CASSIAPGIQNNEQFF. The V and J genes are TRBV19 and TRBJ2-1; unclear D gene. The CDR3 extends over 16 amino acids. Trimming stripped 1 base from V and 5 bases from J, with 15 bases between. Germline CDR1 LNHDA, CDR2 SQIVND (reference sequence). Looking up the rest from reference TRBV19 and TRBJ2-1 gives the full variable domain: DGGITQSPKYLFRKEGQNVTLSCEQNLNHDAMYWYRQDPGQGLRLIYYSQIVNDFQKGDIAEGYSVSREKKESFPLTVTSAQKNPTAFYLCASSIAPGIQNNEQFFGPGTRLTVL.

This clonotype was recorded a few times. The chain couples TRBV29-1 to TRBJ2-1, with D possibly TRBD1 on 5 matching bases. Trimming took 4 bases from V and 3 from J, leaving 10 bases between them. The CDR3 runs to 13 residues. Germline V gene data show CDR1 as SQVTM and CDR2 as ANQGSEA. The CDR3 DNA follows: TGCAGCGTTGTCTCTACAGGCTACAATGAGCAGTTCTTC. It encodes CSVVSTGYNEQFF.

This clonotype came up many times. The V call is TRBV12-3 or TRBV12-4, the J call TRBJ1-2; possible D gene TRBD1, 5 bases. V gave up 10 bases and J gave up 8 bases, with 23 bases separating them. The CDR3 is made up of 14 amino acids. The CDR3 region has the DNA TGTGCCACTTCGGGGGGGTGGGAGAGTGACGGCTACACCTTC. Amino acids: CATSGGWESDGYTF.

This clonotype has a count of ten or more. This chain joins TRBV3-1 and TRBJ2-7; tentative D call: TRBD2 (5 bases). Deletions cut 5 bases from V and 4 bases from J, with 15 bases between. From germline, CDR1 is LGHDT and CDR2 YNNKEL (reference sequence). CDR3 length: 14 residues. CDR3: CASSYLDSSYEQYF. CDR3 nucleotides: TGTGCCAGCAGCTACTTGGACTCCAGTTACGAGCAGTACTTC.

This clonotype has more than one count but fewer than ten. V is TRBV5-6 and J is TRBJ2-3, with a weak D call TRBD1 (5 bases). The CDR3 sequence is 17 residues long. Deletions cut 0 bases from V and 6 bases from J, with 20 bases between. Germline V gene sequence: CDR1 SGHDT, CDR2 YYEEEE. CDR3 region: CASSLGPQQARADTQYF. The CDR3 DNA reads as TGTGCCAGCAGCTTGGGTCCCCAACAGGCAAGGGCGGATACGCAGTATTTT.

This clonotype was counted many times. The chain is built from TRBV29-1 and TRBJ2-1; no firm D call. With 7 bases removed from V and 6 bases from J, the gap between germline ends came to 10 bases. Germline V gives CDR1 SQVTM, CDR2 ANQGSEA. The CDR3 is 11 residues long. The CDR3 reads CSGLRGNEQFF. CDR3 coding DNA: TGCAGCGGGCTCAGAGGCAATGAGCAGTTCTTC.

The V call is TRBV29-1, the J call TRBJ2-1; 10 nucleotides agree with TRBD2. The CDR3 is made up of 17 amino acids. Germline values: CDR1 SQVTM, CDR2 ANQGSEA. Unmatched junction bases numbered 6, after V lost 1 base and J lost 0 bases. CDR3 sequence: CSVEGASGSGSYNEQFF. As DNA, the CDR3 is TGCAGCGTTGAAGGGGCTAGCGGGAGCGGCTCCTACAATGAGCAGTTCTTC.

This clonotype was seen at least ten times. The chain uses TRBV20-1 and TRBJ2-5; D not resolved. V was clipped by 6 bases and J by 1 base, with 3 bases between them. There are 10 residues in the CDR3. CDR1 and CDR2 from the germline V gene are DFQATT and SNEGSKA (reference sequence). CDR3 sequence reads: CSAAQETQYF. The DNA for the CDR3 is TGCAGTGCAGCCCAAGAGACCCAGTACTTC.

The chain couples TRBV24-1 to TRBJ2-5; D is possibly TRBD1 (5 bases). Trimming pared 7 bases from V and 0 bases from J, leaving 11 bases between. CDR3 length: 14 amino acids. Germline V gene data show CDR1 as KGHDR and CDR2 as SFDVKD. CDR3 residues: CATSLTGNQETQYF. CDR3 coding DNA: TGTGCCACCAGCCTCACAGGAAACCAAGAGACCCAGTACTTC.

This clonotype has more than one count but fewer than ten. This rearrangement joins TRBV10-3 to TRBJ2-2; D is unresolved. This CDR3 region has 11 residues. The germline gives CDR1 ENHRY, CDR2 SYGVKD. The V and J ends lost 8 bases and 6 bases respectively, with 7 bases between them. The CDR3 is CAIGRSGELFF. The CDR3 region has the DNA TGTGCCATCGGACGTTCCGGGGAGCTGTTTTTT.

Here the CDR3 DNA reads TGTGCCAGCAGTTTGGTGATTAGGACAGGGACCGAGCAGTACTTC. This translates into CASSLVIRTGTEQYF. V usage is TRBV28 and J usage is TRBJ2-7, with 8 bases that match TRBD1. The CDR3 sequence is 15 residues long. V shed 3 bases and J 6 bases; nucleotides not matched to a gene: 10. Germline V lookup: CDR1 MDHEN, CDR2 SYDVKM.

This rearrangement joins TRBV28 to TRBJ1-4, with TRBD1 identical over 11 bases. This CDR3 has 15 residues. Trimming at V came to 6 bases and at J to 8 bases, leaving 8 bases not matched to a gene. Germline CDR1 and CDR2: MDHEN and SYDVKM. The CDR3 loop is CASRAGQGVLEKLFF. CDR3 nucleotide sequence: TGTGCCAGCAGGGCGGGACAGGGGGTTTTGGAAAAACTGTTTTTT. The complete variable domain, with remaining parts taken from reference TRBV28 and TRBJ1-4, reads DVKVTQSSRYLVKRTGEKVFLECVQDMDHENMFWYRQDPGLGLRLIYFSYDVKMKEKGDIPEGYSVSREKKERFSLILESASTNQTSMYLCASRAGQGVLEKLFFGSGTQLSVL.

This clonotype showed up many times. The chain uses TRBV7-2 and TRBJ2-7; 11 bases line up with TRBD1. CDR3 size: 15 residues. Losses at the gene ends were 5 bases for V and 4 bases for J; bases not matched to a gene: 7. CDR1 and CDR2 from the germline V gene are SGHTA and FQGNSA. The CDR3 coding sequence is TGTGCCAGCAGCCCGGGCCGGGACAGGGGGTACGAGCAGTACTTC. This gives the protein CASSPGRDRGYEQYF. The complete variable domain, with remaining parts taken from reference TRBV7-2 and TRBJ2-7, reads GAGVSQSPSNKVTEKGKDVELRCDPISGHTALYWYRQSLGQGLEFLIYFQGNSAPDKSGLPSDRFSAERTGGSVSTLTIQRTQQEDSAVYLCASSPGRDRGYEQYFGPGTRLTVT.